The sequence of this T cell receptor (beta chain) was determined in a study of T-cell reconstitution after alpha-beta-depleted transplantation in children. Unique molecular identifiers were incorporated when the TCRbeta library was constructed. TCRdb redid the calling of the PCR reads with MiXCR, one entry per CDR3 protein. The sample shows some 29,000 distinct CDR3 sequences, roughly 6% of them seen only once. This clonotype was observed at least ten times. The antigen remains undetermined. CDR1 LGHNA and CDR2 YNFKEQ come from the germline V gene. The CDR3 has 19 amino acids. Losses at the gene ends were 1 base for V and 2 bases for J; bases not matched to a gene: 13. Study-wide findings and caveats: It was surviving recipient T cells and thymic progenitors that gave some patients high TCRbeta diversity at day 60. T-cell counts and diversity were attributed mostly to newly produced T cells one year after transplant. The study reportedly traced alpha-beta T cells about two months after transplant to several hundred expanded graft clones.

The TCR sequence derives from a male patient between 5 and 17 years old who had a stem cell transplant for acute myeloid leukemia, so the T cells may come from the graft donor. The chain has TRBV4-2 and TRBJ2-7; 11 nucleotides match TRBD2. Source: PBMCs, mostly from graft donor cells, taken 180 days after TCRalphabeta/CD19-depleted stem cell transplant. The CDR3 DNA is TGTGCCAGCAGCCAAGTGGGCCAGACTAGCGGGAAAGGGCCCTACGAGCAGTACTTC. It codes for CASSQVGQTSGKGPYEQYF.